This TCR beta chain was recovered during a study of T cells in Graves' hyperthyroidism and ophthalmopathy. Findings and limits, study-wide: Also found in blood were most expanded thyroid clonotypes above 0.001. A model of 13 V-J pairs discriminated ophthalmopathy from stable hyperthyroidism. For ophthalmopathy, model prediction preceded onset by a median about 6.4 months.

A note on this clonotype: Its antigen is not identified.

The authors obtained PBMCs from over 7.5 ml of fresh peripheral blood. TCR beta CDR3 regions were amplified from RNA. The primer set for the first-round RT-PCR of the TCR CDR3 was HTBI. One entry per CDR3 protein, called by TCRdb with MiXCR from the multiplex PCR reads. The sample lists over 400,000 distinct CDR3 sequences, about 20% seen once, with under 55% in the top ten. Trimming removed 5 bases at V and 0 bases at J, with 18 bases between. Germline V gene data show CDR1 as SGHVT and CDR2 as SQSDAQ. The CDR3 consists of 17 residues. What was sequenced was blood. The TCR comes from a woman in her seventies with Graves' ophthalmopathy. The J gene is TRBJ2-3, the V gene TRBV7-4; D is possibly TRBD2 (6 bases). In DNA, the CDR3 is TGTGCCAGCAGCCACCGGGACTCTGGTCCCAGCACAGATACGCAGTATTTT. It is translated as CASSHRDSGPSTDTQYF. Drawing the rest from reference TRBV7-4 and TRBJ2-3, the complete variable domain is GAGVSQSPRYKVAKRGRDVALRCDSISGHVTLYWYRQTLGQGSEVLTYSQSDAQRDKSGRPSGRFSAERPERSVSTLKIQRTEQGDSAVYLCASSHRDSGPSTDTQYFGPGTRLTVL.